The 15 T cell receptor beta chains below were found in one sample sequenced in a study of beta chain features in type 1 diabetes. Findings of the study overall: Among all four CD4+ subsets, Type 1 diabetes patients had TCRB CDR3s that were moderately but significantly shorter.

Antigen specificity for these receptors is unknown. As every portion of the isolated RNA was reverse transcribed, the sequencing read expressed TCRB transcripts. Assay used: immunoSEQ multiplex PCR; TCRdb lists only in-frame clones, some missing. Seen here are 95,000 to 110,000 clones, 25% to 35% observed once, and the top ten hold 0.5% to 0.6%. Sequenced material: central memory CD4+ T cells from blood. All receptors come from a young woman with type 1 diabetes.

The chain joins TRBV11-3 to TRBJ1-2; weak D call: TRBD1 (5 bases). V was trimmed by 2 bases and J by 7 bases, leaving 11 bases between them. The CDR3 runs 13 residues. The germline CDR1 and CDR2 sequences are SGHNT and YENEEA. The CDR3 region is CASSLQGLRGYTF. The CDR3 nucleotides read TGTGCCAGCAGCTTACAGGGTCTGCGTGGCTACACCTTC.

The sample holds a few counts of this clone. The V and J genes are TRBV2 and TRBJ1-1; D might be TRBD1 (6 bases). The V end lost 5 bases, the J end lost 4 bases, and 8 bases lay between the germline ends. CDR1 SNHLY and CDR2 FYNNEI come from the germline V gene. The CDR3 loop spans 12 amino acids. In DNA form, the CDR3 reads TGTGCCAGCAGTACAGGGCGCACTGAAGCTTTCTTT. This gives the protein CASSTGRTEAFF.

This chain joins TRBV5-1 and TRBJ1-2; D unresolved. The V end lost 9 bases, the J end lost 8 bases, and 11 bases lay between the germline ends. Germline-derived CDR1 and CDR2 are SGHRS and YFSETQ. The CDR3 runs to 10 residues. In nucleotides, the CDR3 is TGCGCCATCCCAACTTACGGCTACACCTTC. Protein sequence: CAIPTYGYTF.

This chain uses TRBV29-1 with TRBJ1-2, with 7 bases identical to TRBD1. Germline V CDR1 and CDR2: SQVTM, ANQGSEA. This CDR3 contains 14 residues. V lost 2 bases, J lost 2 bases, and 5 bases stayed unmatched. CDR3 nucleotides: TGCAGCGTTGAATCGACAGGGCTCAACTATGGCTACACCTTC. It yields the protein CSVESTGLNYGYTF.

This clone showed up just a few times. The chain combines TRBV16 with TRBJ1-5; D uncertain. This CDR3 is built from 14 residues. Germline V lookup: CDR1 KGHSY, CDR2 FQNENV. V lost 4 bases, J lost 0 bases, and 7 bases lay in between. CDR3 nucleotide sequence: TGTGCCAGCAGCCCAACAGTTAGCAATCAGCCCCAGCATTTT. It is translated as CASSPTVSNQPQHF.

This clone was counted a few times. The chain recombines TRBV7-8 with TRBJ2-5; possibly TRBD2 for D (7 bases). The V gene lost 6 bases and the J gene lost 4 bases, with 18 bases spanning the gap. The CDR3 sequence is 15 residues long. Germline V CDR1 and CDR2: SGHVS, FQNEAQ. In DNA, the CDR3 is TGTGCCAGCAGGGAAAAGGGGGGGGGTTCAGAGACCCAGTACTTC. Protein sequence: CASREKGGGSETQYF. Combining the CDR3 with reference TRBV7-8 and TRBJ2-5 gives the whole variable domain GAGVSQSPRYKVAKRGQDVALRCDPISGHVSLFWYQQALGQGPEFLTYFQNEAQLDKSGLPSDRFFAERPEGSVSTLKIQRTQQEDSAVYLCASREKGGGSETQYFGPGTRLLVL.

This clone showed up just a few times. The rearrangement links TRBV7-9 to TRBJ2-4; 8 bases map to TRBD1. The CDR3 runs 16 residues. V shed 5 bases, J shed 0 bases, and the junction held 6 bases outside the gene matches. CDR1 and CDR2 from the germline V gene are SEHNR and FQNEAQ (reference sequence). The CDR3 protein is CASSPGTGLAKNIQYF. DNA for the CDR3: TGTGCCAGCAGCCCTGGGACAGGATTAGCCAAAAACATTCAGTACTTC. Filled out from reference TRBV7-9 and TRBJ2-4, the complete variable domain reads DTGVSQNPRHKITKRGQNVTFRCDPISEHNRLYWYRQTLGQGPEFLTYFQNEAQLEKSRLLSDRFSAERPKGSFSTLEIQRTEQGDSAMYLCASSPGTGLAKNIQYFGAGTRLSVL.

This clone was seen a handful of times. The chain has TRBV28 and TRBJ1-5; tentative D call: TRBD1 (6 bases). The V end lost 7 bases, the J end lost 2 bases, and 21 bases lay between the germline ends. The CDR3 is 17 residues long. Germline CDR1 reads MDHEN; CDR2 reads SYDVKM. This CDR3 is CASTLGQMGWGNQPQHF. The CDR3 coding sequence is TGTGCCAGCACGCTCGGACAGATGGGTTGGGGCAATCAGCCCCAGCATTTT.

There are a few counts of this clone. V usage is TRBV7-2 and J usage is TRBJ2-5; TRBD2 might be the D (7 bases). V was clipped by 5 bases and J by 5 bases, with 18 bases between them. This CDR3 has 15 amino acids. Germline V gene lookup returns CDR1 SGHTA and CDR2 FQGNSA. CDR3 region: CASSTAPGGAETQYF. Written as DNA, the CDR3 is TGTGCCAGCAGCACCGCCCCGGGGGGCGCGGAGACCCAGTACTTC.

This clone showed up just a few times. The chain uses TRBV5-1 and TRBJ1-5, with TRBD1 identical over 8 bases. V lost 4 bases, J lost 7 bases, and 7 bases stayed unmatched. The CDR3 covers 14 residues. CDR1 and CDR2 from the germline V gene are SGHRS and YFSETQ. The CDR3 is CASSLGTGQQPQHF. DNA of the CDR3: TGCGCCAGCAGCCTCGGGACAGGACAACAGCCCCAGCATTTT. The entire variable domain, with the rest obtained from reference TRBV5-1 and TRBJ1-5, is as follows: KAGVTQTPRYLIKTRGQQVTLSCSPISGHRSVSWYQQTPGQGLQFLFEYFSETQRNKGNFPGRFSGRQFSNSRSEMNVSTLELGDSALYLCASSLGTGQQPQHFGDGTRLSIL.

V gene TRBV11-3 combines with J gene TRBJ2-1; the D gene is possibly TRBD1 (6 bases). CDR3 length: 16 residues. CDR1 and CDR2 from the germline V gene are SGHNT and YENEEA. The germline V and J ends were trimmed by 5 bases and 0 bases, with 14 bases remaining between them. The DNA of the CDR3 is TGTGCCAGCAGCACAAGACAGGCGAGCTCCTACAATGAGCAGTTCTTC. Translating gives CASSTRQASSYNEQFF.

This clone was detected many times. This chain links TRBV21-1 with TRBJ2-7; TRBD1, the table's D call, was not compared with the DNA. TRBV21-1 is reported as a pseudogene. The CDR3 is 14 amino acids. CDR3 amino acids: CASRPRDSAYEQYV. Written as DNA, the CDR3 is TGTGCCAGCAGGCCCCGGGACAGCGCCTACGAGCAGTACGTC.

This clone was found a few times. This rearrangement joins TRBV6-5 to TRBJ2-3, with a weak D call TRBD2 (5 bases). CDR1 is MNHEY and CDR2 is SVGAGI in the germline V gene. The CDR3 sequence is 13 residues long. Trimming shortened V by 6 bases and J by 2 bases, and 9 bases separated the two germline ends. The CDR3 is CASSLDFTDTQYF. In DNA, the CDR3 is TGTGCCAGCAGCCTGGACTTCACAGATACGCAGTATTTT.

The V gene is TRBV7-8, the J gene TRBJ2-1, with 10 bases that match TRBD2. V lost 5 bases, J lost 3 bases, and 10 bases stayed unmatched. Germline V gene sequence: CDR1 SGHVS, CDR2 FQNEAQ. CDR3 length: 17 amino acids. The CDR3 sequence: CASSPPPTSGDYNEQFF. DNA of the CDR3: TGTGCCAGCAGCCCACCTCCTACTAGCGGGGACTACAATGAGCAGTTCTTC.

V usage is TRBV30 and J usage is TRBJ2-1, with 13 bases fitting TRBD2. The CDR3 loop spans 14 amino acids. The germline CDR1 and CDR2 sequences are GTSNPN and SVGIG (reference sequence). The V gene end was trimmed by 4 bases and the J gene end by 10 bases; junction bases not matched to a gene: 7. CDR3 region: CAWTLGLAGVEQFF. In nucleotides, the CDR3 is TGTGCCTGGACTCTTGGACTAGCGGGAGTCGAGCAGTTCTTC.